This T cell receptor (beta chain) emerged from a study of T cell repertoires in cytomegalovirus infection. TCRdb recomputed calls from the reads with MiXCR, one row per CDR3 protein. The table shows about 830,000 distinct CDR3 sequences, with approximately 29% occurring only once. CDR1 is MNHEY and CDR2 is SMNVEV in the germline V gene (reference sequence). Trimming removed 5 bases from V and 5 bases from J, with 19 bases in between. This CDR3 is built from 15 residues. This clonotype was counted between two and nine times. Its antigen is not identified. Here the sequenced sample was cultured CD8+ T cells from PBMCs, taken from culture after CMV antigen stimulation. This chain links TRBV27 with TRBJ2-7, with D perhaps TRBD2 (5 bases). This clonotype was obtained from a human donor in good health (CMV status not recorded). Some clones in this sample may be carry-over from other donors' samples. The CDR3, as DNA: TGTGCCAGCAGTCTTCACCGGGAAAAAGGCCACGAGCAGTACTTC. Translating it yields CASSLHREKGHEQYF.